The clone carrying this TCR beta chain came up a few times. Survey-level resolution applied to immunoSEQ assay v3.0. Here immunoSEQ multiplex PCR was the method, and the copy in TCRdb shows in-frame clones only, minus some. The sample lists tens of thousands of clones; 80% were seen once. The data were taken from a study of long-term antiretroviral therapy in people with HIV. This CDR3 contains 12 residues. V was shortened by 4 bases and J by 5 bases, with 11 bases between the two germline ends. Germline CDR1 and CDR2: SQVTM and ANQGSEA. This chain connects TRBV29-1 to TRBJ1-2; D unclear. The receptor's source is a man aged 40-49 years with HIV. Sequencing was performed on unsorted PBMCs, taken 0.3 years after starting antiretroviral therapy. The chain's CDR3 is CSVADTWYGYTF. The CDR3 DNA sequence: TGCAGCGTTGCTGACACTTGGTATGGCTACACCTTC.